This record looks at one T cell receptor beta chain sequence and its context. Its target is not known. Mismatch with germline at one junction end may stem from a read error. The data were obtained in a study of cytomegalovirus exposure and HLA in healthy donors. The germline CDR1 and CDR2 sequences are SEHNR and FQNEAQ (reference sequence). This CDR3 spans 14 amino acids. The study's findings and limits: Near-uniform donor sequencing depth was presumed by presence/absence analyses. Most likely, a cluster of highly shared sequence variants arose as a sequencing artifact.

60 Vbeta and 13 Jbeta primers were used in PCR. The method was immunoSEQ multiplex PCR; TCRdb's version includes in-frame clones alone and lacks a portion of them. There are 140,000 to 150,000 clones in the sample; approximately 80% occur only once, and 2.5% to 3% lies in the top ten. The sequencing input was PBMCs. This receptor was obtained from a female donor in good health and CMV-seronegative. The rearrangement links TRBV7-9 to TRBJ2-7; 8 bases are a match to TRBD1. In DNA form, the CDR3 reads TGTTCCAGCAGCTTCGGGACAGGAGCCTACGAGCAGTACTTC. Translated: CSSSFGTGAYEQYF.